These T cell receptor beta chains were read from a single sample in a study of cytomegalovirus exposure and HLA in healthy donors. Some clones are missing from TCRdb's copy, which holds only in-frame ones; the method was immunoSEQ multiplex PCR. The sample has 110,000 to 150,000 clones; roughly 89% are singletons. The sequenced sample consisted of PBMCs. All receptors derive from a woman in her late teens or twenties in good health and CMV-seropositive. Each CDR3 is given with its conserved first and last residue. D genes are given only for firm matches. Some rows mark clone size as missing; the rest say once, few, many or name a class of expanded clone.

>TRBV15|TRBJ2-7|.|.
TGTGCCACCAGCAGAGATCGAACAGGGTTTTCCTCGTACGAGCAGTACTTC
CATSRDRTGFSSYEQYF
>TRBV5-4|TRBJ2-3|TRBD2|.
TGTGCCAGCAGCTTGGCCGGGGGGGGACTTCCGACGGCCACGCAGTATTTT
CASSLAGGGLPTATQYF
>TRBV19|TRBJ1-5|.|.
TGTGCCAGTAGTGCTCAGGGCGTTCTTGGGCCCCAGCATTTT
CASSAQGVLGPQHF
>TRBV6-5|TRBJ1-2|.|.
TGTGCCAGCAGTTCCAACTTAAACAGTTTCTGCTTC
CASSSNLNSFCF
>TRBV7-2|TRBJ1-2|TRBD1|.
TGTGCCAGCAGCCCCGGCACGACAGGGACCTATGGCTACACCTTC
CASSPGTTGTYGYTF
>TRBV6-5|TRBJ2-3|.|.
TGTGCCAGCAGAGACAGAGGCACAGATACGCAGTATTTT
CASRDRGTDTQYF
>TRBV5-1|TRBJ2-7|TRBD1|.
TGCGCCAGCAGCCGGACAGGGTCCCGCGAGCAGTACTTC
CASSRTGSREQYF
>TRBV4-3|TRBJ1-6|.|.
TGCGCCAGCAGCCAAGAAAGGGAAGACAGTATATATAATTCACCCCTCCACTTT
CASSQEREDSIYNSPLHF
>TRBV6-4|TRBJ2-7|TRBD1|few
TGTGCCAGCAGTCTTACCGGGACAGAAGCTTACTACGAGCAGTACTTC
CASSLTGTEAYYEQYF
>TRBV6-1|TRBJ1-3|.|.
TGTGCCAGCAGGGATCAGGGTCACACCATATATTTT
CASRDQGHTIYF
>TRBV4-2|TRBJ2-1|TRBD2|.
TGTGCCAGCAGCCTGATGGCGGGGGGTATAGATGAGCAGTTCTTC
CASSLMAGGIDEQFF
>TRBV5-8|TRBJ1-5|TRBD1|.
TGTGCCAGCAGCTACGGACAGGGGTCCCAGCATTTT
CASSYGQGSQHF
>TRBV9|TRBJ2-7|.|once
TGTGCCAGCAGCGTTAAAGGTTTGGAGACCTACGAGCAGTACTTC
CASSVKGLETYEQYF
>TRBV30|TRBJ1-5|.|.
TGTGCCTGGAGTGTAAGGAGGGAGCCCCAGCATTTT
CAWSVRREPQHF
>TRBV7-9|TRBJ1-3|.|.
TGTGCCAGCAGACTTGAGGGTTCTGGAAACACCATATATTTT
CASRLEGSGNTIYF
>TRBV7-2|TRBJ2-2|TRBD2|.
TGTGCCAGCAGGGGCCCCGGGGGGGCGAACACCGGGGAGCTGTTTTTT
CASRGPGGANTGELFF
>TRBV27|TRBJ1-2|.|.
TGTGCCAGCAGTCCCCGAGCCGGGTTTGCGCCCACCTTC
CASSPRAGFAPTF
>TRBV19|TRBJ1-2|TRBD1|once
TGTGCCAGTAGTGTAACAGGGGATTATGGCTACACCTTC
CASSVTGDYGYTF
>TRBV7-8|TRBJ1-5|.|.
TGTGCCAGCCGCCCAGGGGCACCGGACCGCAATCAGCCCCAGCATTTT
CASRPGAPDRNQPQHF
>TRBV4-1|TRBJ2-1|TRBD2|.
TGCGCCAGCAGCCCGGGGGGGGGTGTTGATTCCGCCAATGAGCAGTTCTTC
CASSPGGGVDSANEQFF
>TRBV7-9|TRBJ2-7|TRBD1|.
TGTGCCAGCAGCTCAAAGGGACAGACAGATATCTCCTACGAGCAGTACTTC
CASSSKGQTDISYEQYF
>TRBV4-1|TRBJ1-1|TRBD1|.
TGCGCCAGCAGCCCTTTCGACAGGGGGCGAAGGAACACTGAAGCTTTCTTT
CASSPFDRGRRNTEAFF
>TRBV13|TRBJ2-7|.|.
TGTGCCAGCAGCCCCATAATACGTTCCGGCTACGAGCAGTACTTC
CASSPIIRSGYEQYF
>TRBV6-6|TRBJ1-6|TRBD1|.
TGTGCCAGCAGTTACTTCGACAGGGCACGTTCACCCCTCCACTTT
CASSYFDRARSPLHF
>TRBV5-4|TRBJ1-2|.|few
TGTGCCAGCAGCCTCGACAGGAGGGGCTACACCTTC
CASSLDRRGYTF
>TRBV5-1|TRBJ2-7|TRBD1|.
TGCGCCAGCCGAGGGACAGGGGACTACGAGCAGTACTTC
CASRGTGDYEQYF
>TRBV19|TRBJ2-5|TRBD1|few
TGTGCCAGTAGGGACAGGGGATTAGAGACCCAGTACTTC
CASRDRGLETQYF
>TRBV9|TRBJ2-2|.|.
TGTGCCAGCAGCCCATCAGGAAATACCGGGGAGCTGTTTTTT
CASSPSGNTGELFF
>TRBV27|TRBJ2-3|.|.
TGTGCCAGCAGTTTGCTGGCCCGACAGGCCCGCACAGATACGCAGTATTTT
CASSLLARQARTDTQYF
>TRBV28|TRBJ2-1|.|once
TGTGCCAGCAGTTTGACAGGACCCGCCTTTCAGTTCTTC
CASSLTGPAFQFF
>TRBV30|TRBJ2-7|.|.
TGTGCCTGGAGTCGGGGAGGGGGACTTTCCTACGAGCAGTACTTC
CAWSRGGGLSYEQYF